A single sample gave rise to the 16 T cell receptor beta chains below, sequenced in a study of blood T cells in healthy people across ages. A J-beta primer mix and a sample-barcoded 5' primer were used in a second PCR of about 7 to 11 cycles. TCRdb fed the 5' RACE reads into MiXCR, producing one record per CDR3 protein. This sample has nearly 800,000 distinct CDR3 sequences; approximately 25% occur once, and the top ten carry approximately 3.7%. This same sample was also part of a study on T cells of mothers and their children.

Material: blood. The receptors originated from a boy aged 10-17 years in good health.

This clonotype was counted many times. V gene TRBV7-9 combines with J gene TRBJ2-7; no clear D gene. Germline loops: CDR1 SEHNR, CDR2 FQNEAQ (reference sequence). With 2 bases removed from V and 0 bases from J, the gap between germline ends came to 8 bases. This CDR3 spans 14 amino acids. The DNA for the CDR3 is TGTGCCAGCAGCTTACCCGGCAGCTCCTACGAGCAGTACTTC. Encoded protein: CASSLPGSSYEQYF.

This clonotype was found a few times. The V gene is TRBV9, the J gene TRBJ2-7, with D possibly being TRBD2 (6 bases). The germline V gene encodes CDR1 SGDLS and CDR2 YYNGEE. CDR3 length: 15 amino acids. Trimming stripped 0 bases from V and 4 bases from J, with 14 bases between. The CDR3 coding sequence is TGTGCCAGCAGCGTAGGGGGGGAGCGTCTTTACGAGCAGTACTTC. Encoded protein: CASSVGGERLYEQYF.

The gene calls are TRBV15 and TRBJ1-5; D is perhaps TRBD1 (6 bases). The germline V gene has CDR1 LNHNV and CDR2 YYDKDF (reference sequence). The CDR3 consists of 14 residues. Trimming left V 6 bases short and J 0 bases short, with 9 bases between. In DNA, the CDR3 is TGTGCCACCAGGGCAGGGGATAGCAATCAGCCCCAGCATTTT. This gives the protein CATRAGDSNQPQHF.

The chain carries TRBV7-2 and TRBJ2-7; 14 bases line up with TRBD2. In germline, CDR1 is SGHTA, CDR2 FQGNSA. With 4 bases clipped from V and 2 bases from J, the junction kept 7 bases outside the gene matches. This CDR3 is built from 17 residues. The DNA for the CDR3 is TGTGCCAGCAGCTCCCCGGGACTAGCGGGGGCTACCTACGAGCAGTACTTC. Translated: CASSSPGLAGATYEQYF.

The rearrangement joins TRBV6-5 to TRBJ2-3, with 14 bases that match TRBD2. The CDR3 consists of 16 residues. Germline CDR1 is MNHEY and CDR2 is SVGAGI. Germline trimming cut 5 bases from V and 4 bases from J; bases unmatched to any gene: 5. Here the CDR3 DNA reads TGTGCCAGCAGTCGCGGGACTAGCGGGAGTTCAGATACGCAGTATTTT. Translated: CASSRGTSGSSDTQYF.

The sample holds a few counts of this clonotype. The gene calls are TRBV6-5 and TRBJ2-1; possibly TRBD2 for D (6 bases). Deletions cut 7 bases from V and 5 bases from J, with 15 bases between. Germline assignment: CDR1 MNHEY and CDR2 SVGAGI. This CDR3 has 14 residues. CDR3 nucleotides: TGTGCCAGCAACGGAGTGGGACTTCACAATGAGCAGTTCTTC. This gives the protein CASNGVGLHNEQFF.

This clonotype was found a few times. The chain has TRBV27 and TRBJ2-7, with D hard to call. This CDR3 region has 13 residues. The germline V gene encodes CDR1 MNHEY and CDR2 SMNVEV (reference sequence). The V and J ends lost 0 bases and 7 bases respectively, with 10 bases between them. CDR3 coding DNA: TGTGCCAGCAGTTTATCGAAGGGCTGGGAGCAGTACTTC. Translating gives CASSLSKGWEQYF.

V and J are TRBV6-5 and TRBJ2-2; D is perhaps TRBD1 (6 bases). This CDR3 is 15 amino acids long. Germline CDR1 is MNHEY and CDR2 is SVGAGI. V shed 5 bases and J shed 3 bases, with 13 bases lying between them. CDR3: CASSRRTVDTGELFF. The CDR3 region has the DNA TGTGCCAGCAGTCGGCGGACAGTCGACACCGGGGAGCTGTTTTTT.

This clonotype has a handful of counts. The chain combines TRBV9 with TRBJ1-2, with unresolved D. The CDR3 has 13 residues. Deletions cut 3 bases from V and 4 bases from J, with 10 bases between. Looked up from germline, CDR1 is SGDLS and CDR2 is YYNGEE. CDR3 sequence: CASSAGRTYGYTF. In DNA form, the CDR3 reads TGTGCCAGCAGCGCCGGACGCACCTATGGCTACACCTTC.

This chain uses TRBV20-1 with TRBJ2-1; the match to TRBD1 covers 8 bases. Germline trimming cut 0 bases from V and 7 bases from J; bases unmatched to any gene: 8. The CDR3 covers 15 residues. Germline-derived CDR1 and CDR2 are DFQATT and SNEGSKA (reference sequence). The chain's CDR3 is CSARDWGQERNEQFF. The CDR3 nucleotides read TGCAGTGCTAGAGACTGGGGACAGGAGAGAAATGAGCAGTTCTTC.

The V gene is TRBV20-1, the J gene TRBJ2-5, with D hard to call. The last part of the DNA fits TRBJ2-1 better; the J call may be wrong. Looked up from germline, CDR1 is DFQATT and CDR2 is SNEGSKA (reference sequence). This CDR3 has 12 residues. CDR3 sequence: CSALGENLEQFF. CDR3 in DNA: TGCAGTGCCCTGGGCGAAAATTTAGAGCAGTTCTTC.

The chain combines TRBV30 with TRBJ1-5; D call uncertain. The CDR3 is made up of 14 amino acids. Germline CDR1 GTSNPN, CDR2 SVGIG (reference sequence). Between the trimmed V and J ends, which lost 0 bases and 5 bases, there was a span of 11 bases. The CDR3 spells CAWSVTGMDQPQHF. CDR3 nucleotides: TGTGCCTGGAGTGTCACCGGAATGGATCAGCCCCAGCATTTT. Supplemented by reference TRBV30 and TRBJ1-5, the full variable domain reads SQTIHQWPATLVQPVGSPLSLECTVEGTSNPNLYWYRQAAGRGLQLLFYSVGIGQISSEVPQNLSASRPQDRQFILSSKKLLLSDSGFYLCAWSVTGMDQPQHFGDGTRLSIL.

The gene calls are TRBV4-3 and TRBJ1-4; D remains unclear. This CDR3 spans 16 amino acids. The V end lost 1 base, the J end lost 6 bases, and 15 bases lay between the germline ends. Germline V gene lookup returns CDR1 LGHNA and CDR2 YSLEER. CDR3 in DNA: TGCGCCAGCAGCCAAGGAGACGGAATGAGGGATGAAAAACTGTTTTTT. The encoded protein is CASSQGDGMRDEKLFF.

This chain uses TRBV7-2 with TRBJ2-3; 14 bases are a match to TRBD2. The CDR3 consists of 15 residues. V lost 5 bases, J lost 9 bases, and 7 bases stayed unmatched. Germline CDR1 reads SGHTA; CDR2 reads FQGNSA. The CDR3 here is CASSIGLAGGRTQYF. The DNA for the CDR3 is TGTGCCAGCAGCATCGGACTAGCGGGGGGCCGGACGCAGTATTTT.

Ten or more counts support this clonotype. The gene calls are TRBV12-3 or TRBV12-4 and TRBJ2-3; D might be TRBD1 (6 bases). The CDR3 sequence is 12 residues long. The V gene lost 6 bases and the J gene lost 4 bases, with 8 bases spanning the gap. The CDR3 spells CASSPGADTQYF. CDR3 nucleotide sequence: TGTGCCAGCAGCCCAGGGGCAGATACGCAGTATTTT.

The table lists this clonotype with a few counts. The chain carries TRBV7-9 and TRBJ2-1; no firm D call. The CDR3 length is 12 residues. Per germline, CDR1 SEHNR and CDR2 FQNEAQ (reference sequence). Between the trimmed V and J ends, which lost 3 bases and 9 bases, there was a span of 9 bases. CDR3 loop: CASSFGDLEQFF. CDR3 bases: TGTGCCAGCAGCTTTGGTGATCTTGAGCAGTTCTTC.